The rows below give T cell receptor beta chains drawn from one sample of a study of identical twins. In TCRdb, the 5' RACE reads were re-called with MiXCR into one record per CDR3 protein. Of some 660,000 distinct CDR3 sequences in the sample, around 8.3% were seen once. The same data also contributed to another study, on yellow fever vaccine responses in identical twins.

Sequenced material: PBMCs. The receptors derive from a woman aged 18-35 years in good health. CDR3s include the opening cysteine and the closing phenylalanine or tryptophan. The order of the fields is V gene, J gene, D gene, clone size, CDR3 DNA, CDR3 protein. D genes are given only for firm matches. The size field is filled for only some rows; it gives once, few, many or a size class.

v_gene: TRBV11-2; j_gene: TRBJ1-2; d_gene: TRBD1; abundance: many; CDR3nt: TGTGCCAGCAGCTTAGATGTGACAGGGGATGGCTACACCTTC; CDR3aa: CASSLDVTGDGYTF
v_gene: TRBV5-5; j_gene: TRBJ2-5; d_gene: TRBD2; abundance: .; CDR3nt: TGTGCCAGCAGCTTGATTCCAGCGGGGGGACGAGGGGGGACCCAGTACTTC; CDR3aa: CASSLIPAGGRGGTQYF
v_gene: TRBV6-1; j_gene: TRBJ2-7; d_gene: TRBD1; abundance: .; CDR3nt: TGTGCCAGCACCTCGTGGGACAGTATCTACGAGCAGTACTTC; CDR3aa: CASTSWDSIYEQYF
v_gene: TRBV2; j_gene: TRBJ2-7; d_gene: TRBD1; abundance: few; CDR3nt: TGTGCCAGCAGACAACCGGGACAGGGATCGCACGAGCAGTACTTC; CDR3aa: CASRQPGQGSHEQYF
v_gene: TRBV29-1; j_gene: TRBJ1-2; d_gene: TRBD1; abundance: few; CDR3nt: TGCAGCGTGCTAGACCGGGACAGGGGTGGCTACACCTTC; CDR3aa: CSVLDRDRGGYTF
v_gene: TRBV21-1; j_gene: TRBJ2-5; d_gene: .; abundance: .; CDR3nt: TGTGCCAGCTGGGGGGGCAGGCCGAAGGTGGAGACCCAGTACTTC; CDR3aa: CASWGGRPKVETQYF
v_gene: TRBV5-1; j_gene: TRBJ2-3; d_gene: .; abundance: many; CDR3nt: TGCGCCAGCAGCTTGGGTCTAGCTTTTGCAGATACGCAGTATTTT; CDR3aa: CASSLGLAFADTQYF
v_gene: TRBV20-1; j_gene: TRBJ2-2; d_gene: .; abundance: .; CDR3nt: TGCAGTGCCACGTGGACTTCGAACACCGGGGAGCTGTTTTTT; CDR3aa: CSATWTSNTGELFF
v_gene: TRBV2; j_gene: TRBJ2-7; d_gene: TRBD2; abundance: few; CDR3nt: TGTGCCAGCATGGCCCTAACTAGCGGGGATTCCTACGAGCAGTACTTC; CDR3aa: CASMALTSGDSYEQYF
v_gene: TRBV7-9; j_gene: TRBJ2-7; d_gene: TRBD1; abundance: few; CDR3nt: TGTGCCAGCACCTCCGGGACAGGGGCCCCCGGAGAGCAGTACTTC; CDR3aa: CASTSGTGAPGEQYF
v_gene: TRBV3-1; j_gene: TRBJ1-2; d_gene: .; abundance: few; CDR3nt: TGTGCCAGCAGCCAAGAGGGTCCGGGGCGAGGCTACACCTTC; CDR3aa: CASSQEGPGRGYTF
v_gene: TRBV12-3/TRBV12-4; j_gene: TRBJ1-2; d_gene: .; abundance: many; CDR3nt: TGTGCCAGCAGCCCATCTCGAGGCTACACCTTC; CDR3aa: CASSPSRGYTF
v_gene: TRBV5-5; j_gene: TRBJ2-1; d_gene: .; abundance: few; CDR3nt: TGTGCCAGCAGCCACAAGACAGATTACAATGAGCAGTTCTTC; CDR3aa: CASSHKTDYNEQFF
v_gene: TRBV29-1; j_gene: TRBJ1-3; d_gene: .; abundance: many; CDR3nt: TGCAGCGTGCTCCTGGAAGACACCATATATTTT; CDR3aa: CSVLLEDTIYF
v_gene: TRBV28; j_gene: TRBJ2-2; d_gene: .; abundance: few; CDR3nt: TGTGCCAGCAGTCCCCTCGGGCTAGATAGGGGCACCGGGGAGCTGTTTTTT; CDR3aa: CASSPLGLDRGTGELFF
v_gene: TRBV6-2/TRBV6-3; j_gene: TRBJ2-1; d_gene: .; abundance: many; CDR3nt: TGTGCCACCTTGGGACAAGGCAATGAGCAGTTCTTC; CDR3aa: CATLGQGNEQFF
v_gene: TRBV9; j_gene: TRBJ2-3; d_gene: .; abundance: few; CDR3nt: TGTGCCAGCAGCGTCAGTTTAAGGACAGATACGCAGTATTTT; CDR3aa: CASSVSLRTDTQYF
v_gene: TRBV12-3/TRBV12-4; j_gene: TRBJ1-4; d_gene: .; abundance: many; CDR3nt: TGTGCCAGCAGCGAGGAGGACAGAGCTAATGAAAAACTGTTTTTT; CDR3aa: CASSEEDRANEKLFF
v_gene: TRBV9; j_gene: TRBJ1-3; d_gene: .; abundance: .; CDR3nt: TGTGCCAGCAGCGTATTTGATTCTGCTTCAGGAAACACCATATATTTT; CDR3aa: CASSVFDSASGNTIYF
v_gene: TRBV25-1; j_gene: TRBJ2-7; d_gene: .; abundance: many; CDR3nt: TGTGCCAGCAGTGATTACGGGGCTGTACCCGACGAGCAGTACTTC; CDR3aa: CASSDYGAVPDEQYF
v_gene: TRBV11-1; j_gene: TRBJ2-1; d_gene: TRBD2; abundance: .; CDR3nt: TGTGCCAGCAGCTTAGTTACTAGCGGGGTAAATGTCTCCTACAATGAGCAGTTCTTC; CDR3aa: CASSLVTSGVNVSYNEQFF
v_gene: TRBV11-2; j_gene: TRBJ2-1; d_gene: .; abundance: few; CDR3nt: TGTGCCAGCAGCGGGGGTAGCCGATACAATGAGCAGTTCTTC; CDR3aa: CASSGGSRYNEQFF
v_gene: TRBV4-1; j_gene: TRBJ2-7; d_gene: TRBD2; abundance: .; CDR3nt: TGCGCCAGCAGCCCCGGCTCTAGCGGCTACGAGCAGTACTTC; CDR3aa: CASSPGSSGYEQYF
v_gene: TRBV10-3; j_gene: TRBJ1-5; d_gene: .; abundance: .; CDR3nt: TGTGCCATCAGTGAGGACTTGGGCGGTCAGCCCCAGCATTTT; CDR3aa: CAISEDLGGQPQHF
v_gene: TRBV12-3/TRBV12-4; j_gene: TRBJ2-5; d_gene: .; abundance: many; CDR3nt: TGTGCCAGCAGTTTGATAGCGCGAGAGACCCAGTACTTC; CDR3aa: CASSLIARETQYF
v_gene: TRBV27; j_gene: TRBJ2-2; d_gene: TRBD1; abundance: .; CDR3nt: TGTGCCAGCAGTGCCAGGGGGCTCATCACCGGGGAGCTGTTTTTT; CDR3aa: CASSARGLITGELFF
v_gene: TRBV5-1; j_gene: TRBJ2-7; d_gene: TRBD1; abundance: few; CDR3nt: TGCGCCAGCAGCTCGGGACAGGGGGTGTTCGAGCAGTACTTC; CDR3aa: CASSSGQGVFEQYF
v_gene: TRBV6-2/TRBV6-3; j_gene: TRBJ2-4; d_gene: .; abundance: few; CDR3nt: TGTGCCAGCAGTCCCGGTATAACGGTCCTAGCCAAAAACATTCAGTACTTC; CDR3aa: CASSPGITVLAKNIQYF
v_gene: TRBV7-9; j_gene: TRBJ2-1; d_gene: .; abundance: .; CDR3nt: TGTGCCAGCAGCTCTACAGGGTACTCCTACAATGAGCAGTTCTTC; CDR3aa: CASSSTGYSYNEQFF
v_gene: TRBV12-3/TRBV12-4; j_gene: TRBJ2-7; d_gene: TRBD1; abundance: many; CDR3nt: TGTGCCAGCAGGGGACAGGCCTACGAGCAGTACTTC; CDR3aa: CASRGQAYEQYF
v_gene: TRBV28; j_gene: TRBJ2-1; d_gene: .; abundance: .; CDR3nt: TGTGCCAGCGCCCCCCCCTCCTACAATGAGCAGTTCTTC; CDR3aa: CASAPPSYNEQFF
v_gene: TRBV6-1; j_gene: TRBJ1-1; d_gene: TRBD1; abundance: few; CDR3nt: TGTGCCAGCAAGGGGGCCTCAAACACTGAAGCTTTCTTT; CDR3aa: CASKGASNTEAFF
v_gene: TRBV20-1; j_gene: TRBJ2-7; d_gene: TRBD2; abundance: .; CDR3nt: TGCAGTGCTAGAGATTTGAGGGAGGGCCTGTACGAGCAGTACTTC; CDR3aa: CSARDLREGLYEQYF
v_gene: TRBV10-3; j_gene: TRBJ2-6; d_gene: TRBD2; abundance: .; CDR3nt: TGTGCCATCAGTGAGTCGAGGCTAGCGGTTAGCTCTGGGGCCAACGTCCTGACTTTC; CDR3aa: CAISESRLAVSSGANVLTF
v_gene: TRBV15; j_gene: TRBJ2-3; d_gene: .; abundance: many; CDR3nt: TGTGCCACCAGCAGAGAGTACACAGATACGCAGTATTTT; CDR3aa: CATSREYTDTQYF
v_gene: TRBV6-1; j_gene: TRBJ1-4; d_gene: TRBD1; abundance: many; CDR3nt: TGTGCCAGCAGCCTCGGACAGGGTGAAGAGAAACTGTTTTTT; CDR3aa: CASSLGQGEEKLFF
v_gene: TRBV6-2/TRBV6-3; j_gene: TRBJ2-1; d_gene: .; abundance: many; CDR3nt: TGTGCCAGCAGGTCCAGGGGGGGGACTACCGTGACCGGGGGCAATGAGCAGTTCTTC; CDR3aa: CASRSRGGTTVTGGNEQFF
v_gene: TRBV2; j_gene: TRBJ2-5; d_gene: TRBD1; abundance: .; CDR3nt: TGTGCCAGCGGCAGGGGGTGGTTAGAGACCCAGTACTTC; CDR3aa: CASGRGWLETQYF
v_gene: TRBV10-3; j_gene: TRBJ2-7; d_gene: TRBD2; abundance: few; CDR3nt: TGTGCCACCAGAAGGTCGAGACTAGCGGGAGCCTACGAGCAGTACTTC; CDR3aa: CATRRSRLAGAYEQYF
v_gene: TRBV24-1; j_gene: TRBJ2-5; d_gene: TRBD1; abundance: .; CDR3nt: TGTGCCACCAGTGAGGGGGACAGGGGGATGAGGGAGACCCAGTACTTC; CDR3aa: CATSEGDRGMRETQYF
v_gene: TRBV2; j_gene: TRBJ2-1; d_gene: .; abundance: few; CDR3nt: TGTGCCAGTACCGTGGCTCACAAGCAGTTCTTC; CDR3aa: CASTVAHKQFF
v_gene: TRBV13; j_gene: TRBJ2-2; d_gene: .; abundance: .; CDR3nt: TGTGCCAGCAGCCCAACCAAAGGGCCCGGGGAGCTGTTTTTT; CDR3aa: CASSPTKGPGELFF